This note documents a single TCR beta chain sequence. Its antigen remains unknown. Nominal health characterized the donors when sampled, though unrecorded immune exposures were likely. CDR1 and CDR2 from the germline V gene are LNHDA and SQIVND (reference sequence). The V gene lost 1 base and the J gene lost 3 bases, with 7 bases spanning the gap. The length of the CDR3 is 14 residues. PCR employed 60 Vbeta and 13 Jbeta primers. Authors' methods: Later work found around 72 million unique TCR beta chains, with approximately 12 million shared. The method was immunoSEQ multiplex PCR; TCRdb's version includes in-frame clones alone and lacks a portion of them. Clone size and the V and J calls come from that table; the DNA yielded D and trimming. This table has 150,000 to 200,000 clones, around 80% appearing once. The data are from a study of cytomegalovirus exposure and HLA in healthy donors. About the study: Out of about 360 genotyped donors, about 80% belonged to the Caucasian-associated ancestry cluster. Whole-study results and caveats: Many donors carried some public TCRs, although rarity characterized most TCR sequences.

The specimen was PBMCs. This TCR was sampled from a woman in her forties or fifties in good health and CMV-seropositive. V usage is TRBV19 and J usage is TRBJ1-5, with D hard to call. CDR3 nucleotide sequence: TGTGCCAGTAGTATAGGCAGGTACAATCAGCCCCAGCATTTT. Translated: CASSIGRYNQPQHF.